Presented here are 21 T cell receptor beta chains from one specimen sequenced in a study of OX40 agonist ivuxolimab in advanced cancers. Sequencing was performed with immunoSEQ multiplex PCR; in TCRdb, only in-frame clones are kept and a portion is missing. In the table there are about 64,000 clones, around 89% of which are singletons. The sequences come from CD4+ or CD8+ T cells sorted from blood, collected in a trial of the OX40 agonist ivuxolimab. Receptors originate from an adult with an advanced solid tumor such as melanoma, head and neck, liver or kidney cancer.

This chain uses TRBV28 with TRBJ1-1; no reliable D call. Trimming stripped 6 bases from V and 5 bases from J, with 16 bases between. This CDR3 comprises 14 residues. The germline CDR1 and CDR2 sequences are MDHEN and SYDVKM. CDR3 in amino acids: CASSPVGRTTEAFF. The CDR3 coding sequence is TGTGCCAGCAGCCCCGTGGGGAGAACAACTGAAGCTTTCTTT. The full variable domain, its missing parts supplied by reference TRBV28 and TRBJ1-1, is DVKVTQSSRYLVKRTGEKVFLECVQDMDHENMFWYRQDPGLGLRLIYFSYDVKMKEKGDIPEGYSVSREKKERFSLILESASTNQTSMYLCASSPVGRTTEAFFGQGTRLTVV.

The V gene is TRBV19, the J gene TRBJ2-5; D is perhaps TRBD1 or TRBD2 (5 bases each). Per germline, CDR1 LNHDA and CDR2 SQIVND (reference sequence). CDR3 length: 14 amino acids. Trimming removed 3 bases from V and 5 bases from J, with 13 bases in between. The CDR3 region is CASSMGTVEETQYF. The CDR3 coding sequence is TGTGCCAGTAGTATGGGGACGGTGGAGGAGACCCAGTACTTC.

The chain joins TRBV10-1 to TRBJ2-7; 9 positions match TRBD1. Unmatched junction bases numbered 2, after V lost 5 bases and J lost 3 bases. The CDR3 is 13 residues long. CDR1 WNHNN and CDR2 SYGVQD come from the germline V gene (reference sequence). CDR3 residues: CASSTGGGYEQYF. Here the CDR3 DNA reads TGCGCCAGCAGTACAGGGGGCGGCTACGAGCAGTACTTC.

CDR3 in DNA: TGTGCCAGTAGCCTTGTTGTAGAAACTAGCACAGATACGCAGTATTTT. Encoded protein: CASSLVVETSTDTQYF. The V gene is TRBV19, the J gene TRBJ2-3; the D is unclear. Germline CDR1 is LNHDA and CDR2 is SQIVND (reference sequence). The CDR3 is made up of 16 amino acids. V lost 6 bases to trimming and J lost 0 bases, with 16 bases between them. Full variable domain (remainder filled in from reference TRBV19 and TRBJ2-3): DGGITQSPKYLFRKEGQNVTLSCEQNLNHDAMYWYRQDPGQGLRLIYYSQIVNDFQKGDIAEGYSVSREKKESFPLTVTSAQKNPTAFYLCASSLVVETSTDTQYFGPGTRLTVL.

The V call is TRBV2, the J call TRBJ2-3; D assignment may be TRBD1 or TRBD2 (6 bases each). V gave up 0 bases and J gave up 6 bases, with 16 bases separating them. The CDR3 runs to 16 residues. CDR1 SNHLY and CDR2 FYNNEI come from the germline V gene. This CDR3 is CASSEAKGGESDTQYF. CDR3 nucleotide sequence: TGTGCCAGCAGTGAAGCGAAGGGGGGAGAGTCCGATACGCAGTATTTT. Drawing the rest from reference TRBV2 and TRBJ2-3, the complete variable domain is EPEVTQTPSHQVTQMGQEVILRCVPISNHLYFYWYRQILGQKVEFLVSFYNNEISEKSEIFDDQFSVERPDGSNFTLKIRSTKLEDSAMYFCASSEAKGGESDTQYFGPGTRLTVL.

The rearrangement uses TRBV29-1 and TRBJ2-2; 7 nucleotides line up with TRBD1. The germline CDR1 and CDR2 sequences are SQVTM and ANQGSEA. The CDR3 has 16 amino acids. The V and J ends lost 3 bases and 2 bases, in that order; junction bases with no gene match: 9. The CDR3 nucleotides read TGCAGCGTTGAGGGGGTGACAGGGACCAACACCGGGGAGCTGTTTTTT. This encodes CSVEGVTGTNTGELFF.

The rearrangement uses TRBV5-4 and TRBJ2-1; D tentatively reads TRBD1 or TRBD2 (5 bases each). Trimming stripped 0 bases from V and 3 bases from J, with 16 bases between. This CDR3 is 17 amino acids long. CDR1 and CDR2 (germline): SGHNT, YYREEE (reference sequence). For the CDR3, the DNA is TGTGCCAGCAGCTTGGGAGCGGCTCAGGACATCTACAATGAGCAGTTCTTC. The encoded protein is CASSLGAAQDIYNEQFF.

The rearrangement joins TRBV30 to TRBJ2-7; 9 positions agree with TRBD1. The V gene's germline CDR1 is GTSNPN and CDR2 SVGIG (reference sequence). The junction had 3 bases not matched to a gene; V was cut back by 1 base and J by 5 bases. The CDR3 is made up of 13 amino acids. The CDR3 sequence: CAWSEGQGHEQYF. The CDR3 nucleotides are TGTGCCTGGAGTGAGGGACAGGGACACGAGCAGTACTTC. The full variable domain, completed using reference TRBV30 and TRBJ2-7, is SQTIHQWPATLVQPVGSPLSLECTVEGTSNPNLYWYRQAAGRGLQLLFYSVGIGQISSEVPQNLSASRPQDRQFILSSKKLLLSDSGFYLCAWSEGQGHEQYFGPGTRLTVT.

The rearrangement uses TRBV2 and TRBJ1-1, with a possible D match to TRBD1 (5 bases). Germline CDR1 SNHLY, CDR2 FYNNEI. V was trimmed by 1 base and J by 11 bases, leaving 11 bases between them. CDR3 length: 12 amino acids. CDR3 DNA: TGTGCCAGCAGTGAAGAAGACCCAGGGGCTTTCTTT. Translating gives CASSEEDPGAFF.

The chain employs TRBV23-1 and TRBJ2-7; TRBD2 matches at 9 bases. TRBV23-1 is marked as an open reading frame, function uncertain. This CDR3 has 19 amino acids. V lost 0 bases to trimming and J lost 3 bases; unmatched junction nucleotides: 15. CDR3 residues: CASSQSGGPTVAGDYEQYF. The CDR3, as DNA: TGCGCCAGCAGTCAATCCGGGGGTCCTACGGTAGCGGGAGACTACGAGCAGTACTTC.

The rearrangement uses TRBV4-1 and TRBJ2-7, with 8 bases that match TRBD1. The germline gives CDR1 MGHRA, CDR2 YSYEKL. CDR3 length: 15 residues. The ends lost 4 bases at V and 1 base at J; junction bases unmatched: 6. The CDR3 region has the DNA TGCGCCAGCAGCCCAGAGAACAGGGGGTCCTACGAGCAGTACTTC. Residues: CASSPENRGSYEQYF.

This chain links TRBV7-3 with TRBJ2-5, with a weak D call TRBD2 (6 bases). This CDR3 is built from 15 residues. CDR1 and CDR2 (germline): SGHTA, FQGTGA. The V and J ends lost 0 bases and 5 bases respectively, with 13 bases between them. CDR3: CASSLTSGARETQYF. For the CDR3, the DNA is TGTGCCAGCAGCTTAACTAGCGGTGCTCGGGAGACCCAGTACTTC.

This rearrangement joins TRBV5-1 to TRBJ2-7; 13 bases line up with TRBD2. The junction had 5 bases not matched to a gene; V was cut back by 0 bases and J by 5 bases. Germline CDR1 and CDR2: SGHRS and YFSETQ. The CDR3 has 16 residues. CDR3 sequence: CASSLAGLAGYDEQYF. The CDR3 DNA reads TGCGCCAGCAGCTTGGCGGGACTAGCGGGATACGACGAGCAGTACTTC.

The sample holds a few counts of this clone. This chain joins TRBV4-1 and TRBJ2-7, with TRBD2 identical over 9 bases. The length of the CDR3 is 14 residues. The germline gives CDR1 MGHRA, CDR2 YSYEKL. V shed 6 bases, J shed 0 bases, and the junction held 3 bases outside the gene matches. The chain's CDR3 is CASSHSGSSYEQYF. The CDR3 region has the DNA TGCGCCAGCAGTCATAGCGGGAGCTCCTACGAGCAGTACTTC.

The V gene is TRBV27, the J gene TRBJ2-7, with 9 bases fitting TRBD1. This CDR3 spans 13 amino acids. In germline, CDR1 is MNHEY, CDR2 SMNVEV (reference sequence). V dropped 9 bases and J dropped 1; count of bases not matched to a gene: 4. CDR3 coding DNA: TGTGCCAGTGGGGGACAGGGTTCCTACGAGCAGTACTTC. Its protein product is CASGGQGSYEQYF.

The chain uses TRBV5-1 and TRBJ2-7, with TRBD2 as a possible D gene (5 bases). Germline V lookup: CDR1 SGHRS, CDR2 YFSETQ. Trimming removed 3 bases from V and 5 bases from J, with 12 bases in between. The CDR3 has 13 residues. Here the CDR3 reads CASSSSGSDEQYF. CDR3 bases: TGCGCCAGCAGCTCCTCGGGGAGCGACGAGCAGTACTTC.

The genes are TRBV28 and TRBJ2-7, with D perhaps being TRBD1 or TRBD2 (5 bases each). The CDR3 is 14 amino acids. V lost 3 bases and J 4 bases, leaving 13 bases between the germline ends. Germline CDR1 MDHEN, CDR2 SYDVKM. In DNA form, the CDR3 reads TGTGCCAGCAGTTTCTTTAAGGGGAGTTACGAGCAGTACTTC. This codes for CASSFFKGSYEQYF.

A few counts support this clone. This chain joins TRBV4-2 and TRBJ1-1, with D tentatively TRBD1 (5 bases). The V end lost 1 base, the J end lost 3 bases, and 12 bases lay between the germline ends. In germline, CDR1 is LGHNA, CDR2 YNFKEQ. The CDR3 consists of 15 residues. The CDR3 region is CASSQVGARDTEAFF. The CDR3 nucleotides are TGTGCCAGCAGCCAAGTCGGGGCGAGGGACACTGAAGCTTTCTTT.

The chain links TRBV6-6 to TRBJ1-5; 7 bases fit TRBD1. The CDR3 consists of 15 residues. V gave up 2 bases and J gave up 4 bases; unmatched junction bases: 5. The germline V gene has CDR1 MNHNY and CDR2 SVGAGI (reference sequence). Here the CDR3 reads CASSYTATGNQPQHF. CDR3 in DNA: TGTGCCAGCAGTTACACAGCGACAGGGAATCAGCCCCAGCATTTT.

The CDR3 loop is CASSHHPKGRDTQYF. Here the CDR3 DNA reads TGTGCCAGCAGCCACCACCCAAAAGGTCGAGATACGCAGTATTTT. J is TRBJ2-3 and V is TRBV27; D remains unclear. CDR3 length: 15 amino acids. Trimming cost V 6 bases and J 5 bases, with 18 bases left between them. Germline values: CDR1 MNHEY, CDR2 SMNVEV (reference sequence).

V is TRBV27 and J is TRBJ2-3; TRBD2 agrees at 13 bases. This CDR3 comprises 15 residues. Germline loops: CDR1 MNHEY, CDR2 SMNVEV (reference sequence). V was pared by 6 bases and J by 7 bases, with 7 bases of the junction left unmatched. CDR3 residues: CASSPGLAGEYTQYF. Here the CDR3 DNA reads TGTGCCAGCAGCCCCGGACTAGCGGGAGAATATACGCAGTATTTT.